This TCR beta chain stems from a study of T cells in tuberculosis (dated by TCRdb to 2016 to 2019). Regarding the research as a whole: The study combined CD1B tetramers and high-throughput TCR immunosequencing to characterize T cells specific for the mycobacterial lipid antigen glucose monomycolate (GMM). What the study reported, not specific to this receptor: T cells that bind the CD1B-GMM tetramer with low affinity may have been missed by the stringent sort gate.

TCR-alpha and TCR-beta chains were sequenced unpaired, so chain pairing information was not available. The immunoSEQ multiplex PCR assay was used to generate TCR libraries, with TCR-beta and/or TCR-alpha/delta assays applied to each sample. The amplified TCR libraries were sequenced using the Illumina high-throughput platform. The study's processing was this. Clustering and dimensionality reduction were performed using pairwise TCRdist distances among GMM-specific receptors from ex vivo sorted or in vitro expanded T cells. Sequence motifs defined by gene usage and CDR3 content were tested for enrichment in tetramer-positive versus tetramer-negative populations. TCRdb mirrors the immuneACCESS table, restricted to in-frame sequences. Some clones are absent from its copies; in checked studies, under half trace to an unresolved V gene, and the reason for the others is unknown. V and J calls and clone size are given by that table; D and trimming were obtained from the DNA. This sample comprises 85,000 to 100,000 clones, approximately 91% of them detected only once. In total, the top ten clones hold over 1.5% of the sample.

The V end loses 6 bases and the J end loses 6 bases, and a stretch of 10 bases separates them. Including cysteine and phenylalanine, the CDR3 has 12 amino acids. Only the CDR3 region is kept as DNA, spanning 36 bases read in frame from base 1. CDR1 and CDR2 (MNHNY, SVGAGI) derive from the germline V gene (reference sequence). After being thawed and rested overnight, PBMC were stained with GMM-loaded CD1B tetramer, a Live/Dead dye and anti-CD3, and were then sorted on a FACS Aria II. C32 glucose monomycolate purified from Rhodococcus equi was loaded onto CD1B tetramers. Before cryopreservation, the PBMC later used for tetramer sorting had been depleted of CD14-expressing monocytes as part of a separate study. From each donor, 75,000 to 100,000 tetramer-negative cells were sorted and analyzed together with the tetramer-positive cells. Antigen-specific T cells were sorted from several healthy South African adults using GMM-loaded CD1B tetramers.

As regards this clone: Base qualities are not at hand, and no much larger clone is one base apart.

The V and J genes are TRBV6-6 and TRBJ2-3; the D segment cannot be called with confidence. Source material: CD1b-GMM tetramer-negative cells sorted from PBMCs. This specimen's cell subset or site label, interpreted: T cells not binding CD1B-GMM tetramer, sorted from same donor. The sequence was obtained from an adult woman with latent tuberculosis. The CDR3 region reads CASSHDWDTQYF. The nucleotides are TGTGCCAGCAGCCACGACTGGGATACGCAGTATTTT.